Listed below are T cell receptor beta chains from one sample, sequenced in a study of blood T cell repertoires in COVID-19. Assay used: immunoSEQ multiplex PCR; TCRdb lists only in-frame clones, some missing. The table lists a few hundred thousand clones, around 92% of them singletons. The sequencing sample was made of peripheral blood. The receptors here all came from a woman aged 25 to 39 with COVID-19, enrolled during active disease. Each CDR3 is given with its conserved first and last residue. D genes are given only for firm matches. The size of a clone is reported for some rows only, either as once, few or many, or as a class for expanded clones.

.	TRBV6-5	TRBJ2-1	.	CASSQGPPYNEQFF	TGTGCCAGCAGCCAGGGGCCCCCCTACAATGAGCAGTTCTTC
TRBD1	TRBV19	TRBJ1-2	once	CASSPAGTGLTNYGYTF	TGTGCCAGTAGTCCCGCCGGGACAGGTTTGACTAACTATGGCTACACCTTC
TRBD2	TRBV29-1	TRBJ2-5	.	CSVETAGRSQETQYF	TGCAGCGTTGAGACAGCGGGAAGAAGTCAAGAGACCCAGTACTTC
TRBD1	TRBV27	TRBJ1-5	few	CASSVSGQYSNQPQHF	TGTGCCAGCAGTGTTTCGGGACAGTATAGCAATCAGCCCCAGCATTTT
TRBD2	TRBV27	TRBJ2-1	.	CASSPREREFNEQFF	TGTGCCAGCAGTCCTCGGGAGCGGGAGTTCAATGAGCAGTTCTTC
.	TRBV6-5	TRBJ1-2	.	CASSYSISGNYGYTF	TGTGCCAGCAGTTACTCGATCTCCGGTAACTATGGCTACACCTTC
.	TRBV9	TRBJ2-3	.	CASSEGGGGTDTQYF	TGTGCCAGCAGCGAGGGAGGCGGGGGCACAGATACGCAGTATTTT
TRBD1	TRBV16	TRBJ2-1	.	CASSQPEGTGRWNEQFF	TGTGCCAGCAGCCAGCCCGAAGGGACAGGGCGTTGGAATGAGCAGTTCTTC
.	TRBV29-1	TRBJ1-1	.	CSARVLKDEAFF	TGCAGCGCCAGGGTTCTGAAAGATGAAGCTTTCTTT
TRBD2	TRBV6-5	TRBJ2-7	.	CASSRGGGDYEQYF	TGTGCCAGCAGCAGGGGCGGGGGGGACTACGAGCAGTACTTC
.	TRBV6-6	TRBJ1-3	.	CASSYSGGSGNTIYF	TGTGCCAGCAGTTACTCAGGGGGCTCTGGAAACACCATATATTTT
.	TRBV6-2/TRBV6-3	TRBJ1-5	.	CASSYPPGLSNQPQHF	TGTGCCAGCAGTTACCCTCCCGGACTTAGCAATCAGCCCCAGCATTTT
TRBD2	TRBV18	TRBJ2-3	.	CASSPPGLAGGTDTQYF	TGTGCCAGCTCACCACCGGGGCTAGCGGGGGGCACAGATACGCAGTATTTT
TRBD1	TRBV2	TRBJ1-2	.	CASSDRGRGYTF	TGTGCCAGCAGCGACAGGGGACGGGGCTACACCTTC
.	TRBV4-1	TRBJ1-5	.	CASSQVGGNQPQHF	TGCGCCAGCAGCCAAGTCGGGGGAAATCAGCCCCAGCATTTT
TRBD1	TRBV29-1	TRBJ2-3	.	CSVSGTDTDTQYF	TGCAGCGTTTCCGGGACAGACACAGATACGCAGTATTTT
.	TRBV12-3/TRBV12-4	TRBJ2-3	.	CASSLSSTDTQYF	TGTGCCAGCAGTCTCTCCAGCACAGATACGCAGTATTTT
.	TRBV5-1	TRBJ2-5	.	CASSSAGQLQETQYF	TGCGCCAGCAGCTCGGCGGGACAGCTCCAAGAGACCCAGTACTTC
TRBD2	TRBV3-1/TRBV3-2	TRBJ2-1	.	CASSGLAGSYNEQFF	TGTGCCAGCAGTGGTCTAGCGGGTTCCTACAATGAGCAGTTCTTC